This T cell receptor (beta chain) was sequenced in a study of T cell responses to AZD1222 COVID-19 vaccine. Overall study: Pooled in the analysis were second doses at about 4 or about 12 weeks.

Germline V gene sequence: CDR1 SGHAT, CDR2 FQNNGV. Germline trimming cut 3 bases from V and 3 bases from J; bases unmatched to any gene: 5. The CDR3 contains 14 residues. Repertoires were generated with immunoSEQ multiplex PCR, while TCRdb's copy carries only in-frame clones and drops some. Here the sample spans approximately 120,000 clones, about 87% being singletons. Study observations and caveats: Mostly white British, mostly female donors; authors suggested clonal diversity may be underestimated. Only a handful of AZD1222 recipients were seropositive at baseline.

To note about this clone: Its antigen is not identified.

The V call is TRBV11-2, the J call TRBJ2-7; 7 bases align to TRBD1. This clonotype originated in an adult in good health. Sequencing used peripheral blood, obtained on day 0 of AZD1222 vaccination. The CDR3 DNA reads as TGTGCCAGCAGCTTCCTAAGACAGGGCTACGAGCAGTACTTC. It translates to CASSFLRQGYEQYF. Complete variable domain (other parts from reference TRBV11-2 and TRBJ2-7): EAGVAQSPRYKIIEKRQSVAFWCNPISGHATLYWYQQILGQGPKLLIQFQNNGVVDDSQLPKDRFSAERLKGVDSTLKIQPAKLEDSAVYLCASSFLRQGYEQYFGPGTRLTVT.